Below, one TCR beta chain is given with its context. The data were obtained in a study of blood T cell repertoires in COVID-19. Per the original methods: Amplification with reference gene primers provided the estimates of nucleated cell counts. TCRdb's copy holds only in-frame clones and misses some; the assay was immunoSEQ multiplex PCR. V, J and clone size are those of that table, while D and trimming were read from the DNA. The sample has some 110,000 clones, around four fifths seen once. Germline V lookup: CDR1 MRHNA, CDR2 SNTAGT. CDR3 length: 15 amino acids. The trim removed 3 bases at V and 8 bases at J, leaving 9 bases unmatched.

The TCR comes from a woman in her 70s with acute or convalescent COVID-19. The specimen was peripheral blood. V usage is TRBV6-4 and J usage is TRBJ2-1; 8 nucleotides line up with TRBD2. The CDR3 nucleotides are TGTGCCAGCAGTGAGTCGGGAGGGCGAGGCGATGAGCAGTTCTTC. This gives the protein CASSESGGRGDEQFF.